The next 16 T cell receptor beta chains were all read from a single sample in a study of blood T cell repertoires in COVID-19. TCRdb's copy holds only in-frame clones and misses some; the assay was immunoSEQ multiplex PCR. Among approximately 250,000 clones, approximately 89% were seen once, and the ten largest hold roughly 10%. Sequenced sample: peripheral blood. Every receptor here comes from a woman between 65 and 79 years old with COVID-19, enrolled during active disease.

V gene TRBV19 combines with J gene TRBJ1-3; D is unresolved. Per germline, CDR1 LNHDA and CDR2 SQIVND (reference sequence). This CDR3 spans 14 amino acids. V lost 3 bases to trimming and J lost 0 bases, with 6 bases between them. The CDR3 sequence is CASSIRSSGNTIYF. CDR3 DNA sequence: TGTGCCAGTAGTATCCGGAGCTCTGGAAACACCATATATTTT.

CDR3 residues: CASSPGPTDTQYF. For the CDR3, the DNA is TGTGCCAGCTCACCAGGCCCGACAGATACGCAGTATTTT. J is TRBJ2-3 and V is TRBV18; D ambiguous. The CDR3 has 13 residues. Deletions cut 2 bases from V and 3 bases from J, with 6 bases between. CDR1 and CDR2 from the germline V gene are KGHSH and LQKENI.

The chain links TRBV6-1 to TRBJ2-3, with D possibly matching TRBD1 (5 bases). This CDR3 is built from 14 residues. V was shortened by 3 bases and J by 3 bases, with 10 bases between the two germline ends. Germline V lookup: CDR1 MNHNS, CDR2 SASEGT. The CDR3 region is CASSDGAGTDTQYF. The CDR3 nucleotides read TGTGCCAGCAGTGATGGGGCAGGGACAGATACGCAGTATTTT.

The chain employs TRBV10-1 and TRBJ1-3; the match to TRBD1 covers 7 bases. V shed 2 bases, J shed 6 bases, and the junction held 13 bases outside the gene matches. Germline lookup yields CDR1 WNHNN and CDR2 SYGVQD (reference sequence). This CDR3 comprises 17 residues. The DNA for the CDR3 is TGCGCCAGCAGTGAGCAAGCTTGCCAGGGGGAGGAAAACACCATATATTTT. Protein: CASSEQACQGEENTIYF.

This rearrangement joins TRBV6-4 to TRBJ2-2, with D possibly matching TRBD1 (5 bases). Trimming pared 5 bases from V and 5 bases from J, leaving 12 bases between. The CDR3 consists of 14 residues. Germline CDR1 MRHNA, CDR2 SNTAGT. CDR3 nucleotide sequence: TGTGCCAGCAGTCCGTCCCCAGGGACCGGGGAGCTGTTTTTT. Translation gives CASSPSPGTGELFF.

CDR3 residues: CASRRLAGGRGEQYF. The CDR3 DNA reads as TGTGCCTCCCGGAGACTAGCGGGAGGCCGGGGGGAGCAGTACTTC. The chain couples TRBV30 to TRBJ2-7, with TRBD2 identical over 13 bases. The CDR3 covers 15 residues. Germline assignment: CDR1 GTSNPN and CDR2 SVGIG (reference sequence). V shed 7 bases, J shed 7 bases, and the junction held 13 bases outside the gene matches. Full variable domain (rest looked up from reference TRBV30 and TRBJ2-7): SQTIHQWPATLVQPVGSPLSLECTVEGTSNPNLYWYRQAAGRGLQLLFYSVGIGQISSEVPQNLSASRPQDRQFILSSKKLLLSDSGFYLCASRRLAGGRGEQYFGPGTRLTVT.

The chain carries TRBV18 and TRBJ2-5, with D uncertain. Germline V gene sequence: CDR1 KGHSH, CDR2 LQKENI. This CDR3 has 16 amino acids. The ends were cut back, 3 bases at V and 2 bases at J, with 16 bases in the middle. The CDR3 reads CASSPTDKGSQETQYF. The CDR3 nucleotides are TGTGCCAGCTCACCCACCGACAAAGGCTCACAAGAGACCCAGTACTTC. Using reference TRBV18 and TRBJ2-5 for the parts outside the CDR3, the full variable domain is NAGVMQNPRHLVRRRGQEARLRCSPMKGHSHVYWYRQLPEEGLKFMVYLQKENIIDESGMPKERFSAEFPKEGPSILRIQQVVRGDSAAYFCASSPTDKGSQETQYFGPGTRLLVL.

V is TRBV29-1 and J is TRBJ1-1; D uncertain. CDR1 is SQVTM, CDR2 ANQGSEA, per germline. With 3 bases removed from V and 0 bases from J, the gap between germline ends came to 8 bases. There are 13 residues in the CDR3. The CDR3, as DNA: TGCAGCGTTGAGTTACACATGAACACTGAAGCTTTCTTT. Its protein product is CSVELHMNTEAFF. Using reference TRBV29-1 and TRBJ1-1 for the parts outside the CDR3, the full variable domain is SAVISQKPSRDICQRGTSLTIQCQVDSQVTMMFWYRQQPGQSLTLIATANQGSEATYESGFVIDKFPISRPNLTFSTLTVSNMSPEDSSIYLCSVELHMNTEAFFGQGTRLTVV.

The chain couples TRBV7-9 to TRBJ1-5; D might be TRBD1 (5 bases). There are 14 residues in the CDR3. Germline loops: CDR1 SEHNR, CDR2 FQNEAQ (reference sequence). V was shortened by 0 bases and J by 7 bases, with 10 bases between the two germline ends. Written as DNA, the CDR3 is TGTGCCAGCAGCTTAGCGGACACTGGACAGCCCCAGCATTTT. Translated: CASSLADTGQPQHF.

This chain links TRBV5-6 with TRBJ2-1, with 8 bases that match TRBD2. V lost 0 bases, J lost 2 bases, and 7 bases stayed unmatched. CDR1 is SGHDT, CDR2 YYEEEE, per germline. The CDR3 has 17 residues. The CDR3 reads CASSLGRTGGTYNEQFF. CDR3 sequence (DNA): TGTGCCAGCAGCTTGGGACGGACGGGAGGGACCTACAATGAGCAGTTCTTC.

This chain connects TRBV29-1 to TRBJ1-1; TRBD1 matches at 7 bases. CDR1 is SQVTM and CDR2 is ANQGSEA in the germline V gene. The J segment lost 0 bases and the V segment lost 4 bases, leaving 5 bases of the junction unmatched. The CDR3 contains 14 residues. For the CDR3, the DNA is TGCAGCGTTGGGGACAGTAGCATGAACACTGAAGCTTTCTTT. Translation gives CSVGDSSMNTEAFF. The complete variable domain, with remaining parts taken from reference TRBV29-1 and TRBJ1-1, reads SAVISQKPSRDICQRGTSLTIQCQVDSQVTMMFWYRQQPGQSLTLIATANQGSEATYESGFVIDKFPISRPNLTFSTLTVSNMSPEDSSIYLCSVGDSSMNTEAFFGQGTRLTVV.

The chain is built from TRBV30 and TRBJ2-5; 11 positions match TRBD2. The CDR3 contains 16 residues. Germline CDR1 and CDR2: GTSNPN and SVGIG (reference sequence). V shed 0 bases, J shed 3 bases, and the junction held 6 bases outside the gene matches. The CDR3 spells CAWSVPTSGSKETQYF. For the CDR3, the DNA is TGTGCCTGGAGTGTACCTACTAGCGGGAGTAAAGAGACCCAGTACTTC.

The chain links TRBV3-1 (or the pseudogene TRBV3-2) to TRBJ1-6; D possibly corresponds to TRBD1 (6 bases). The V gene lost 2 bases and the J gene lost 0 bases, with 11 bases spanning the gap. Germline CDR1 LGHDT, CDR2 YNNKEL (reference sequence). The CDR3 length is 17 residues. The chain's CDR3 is CASSQQGFRSYNSPLHF. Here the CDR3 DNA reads TGTGCCAGCAGCCAACAGGGGTTTCGCTCCTATAATTCACCCCTCCACTTT.

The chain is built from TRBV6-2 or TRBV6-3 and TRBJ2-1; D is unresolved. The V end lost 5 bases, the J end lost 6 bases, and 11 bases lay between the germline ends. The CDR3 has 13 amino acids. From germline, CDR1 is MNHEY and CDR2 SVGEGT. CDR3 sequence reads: CASSSASRNEQFF. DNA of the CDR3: TGTGCCAGCAGTAGCGCGTCGCGCAATGAGCAGTTCTTC.

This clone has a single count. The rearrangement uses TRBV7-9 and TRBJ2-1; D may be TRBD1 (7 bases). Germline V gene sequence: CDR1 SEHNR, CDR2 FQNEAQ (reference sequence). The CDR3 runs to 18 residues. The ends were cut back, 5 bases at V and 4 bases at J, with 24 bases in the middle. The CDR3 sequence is CASSVKTGRNFNYNEQFF. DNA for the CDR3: TGTGCCAGCAGCGTAAAGACAGGGAGGAATTTCAATTACAATGAGCAGTTCTTC.

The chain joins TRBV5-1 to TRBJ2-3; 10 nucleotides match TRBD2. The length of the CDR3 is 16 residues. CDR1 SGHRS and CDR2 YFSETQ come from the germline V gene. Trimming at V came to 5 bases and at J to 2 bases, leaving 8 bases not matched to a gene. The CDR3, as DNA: TGCGCCAGCAGTCGGATAGCGGGGGGCCTCACAGATACGCAGTATTTT. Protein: CASSRIAGGLTDTQYF.